This TCR beta chain was retrieved from a study of CD8 T cells in Susac syndrome. Random hexamers were used to reverse transcribe an amount of about 0.45 to 1 ug RNA. The CDR3 of TCR beta was amplified by immunoSEQ multiplex PCR across 54 Vbeta and 13 Jbeta. TCRdb re-derived calls from the immunoSEQ multiplex PCR reads in MiXCR, one entry per CDR3 protein. Of some 120,000 distinct CDR3 sequences listed, approximately 93% are singletons. CDR1 and CDR2 (germline): SQVTM, ANQGSEA. V dropped 7 bases and J dropped 3; count of bases not matched to a gene: 4. CDR3 length: 13 residues. Sequencing used CD8+ T cells from PBMCs. This TCR derives from a human donor with multiple sclerosis. This chain links TRBV29-1 with TRBJ2-5, with 11 nucleotides matching TRBD1. The CDR3: CSGTGGVEETQYF. The CDR3 DNA reads TGCAGCGGGACAGGGGGCGTGGAAGAGACCCAGTACTTC. The variable domain in full, completed from reference TRBV29-1 and TRBJ2-5, reads SAVISQKPSRDICQRGTSLTIQCQVDSQVTMMFWYRQQPGQSLTLIATANQGSEATYESGFVIDKFPISRPNLTFSTLTVSNMSPEDSSIYLCSGTGGVEETQYFGPGTRLLVL.